A single T cell receptor (beta chain) is shown here with its context. Its antigen remains undetermined. No per-base quality is available; no much larger clone lies one base away. The immunoSEQ Assay was the method used to sequence TCRbeta CDR3 regions. After extraction, genomic DNA underwent amplification by bias-controlled multiplex PCR, followed by high-throughput sequencing. Turning to the authors' computational methods: To quantify the absolute abundance of every unique TCRbeta CDR3 region, sequences were collapsed and filtered. T cell fraction was estimated by normalizing TCRbeta template counts to usable DNA, which was measured by amplifying reference genes present in all nucleated cells. Repertoire TCRs were annotated as SARS-CoV-2-specific when V gene, CDR3 amino acid sequence and J gene were exactly matched to a known reactive TCR set. The reference SARS-CoV-2 TCR set was derived from MIRA and filtered for enrichment in COVID-19-positive ImmuneCODE repertoires, a step that removed public or cross-reactive TCRs. Using the MIRA antigens, annotated TCRs were further analysed by specific ORF or by position within an ORF. Breadth was defined as annotated unique rearrangements over total unique productive rearrangements; depth was the summed frequency of those rearrangements. Two-sided Wilcoxon rank-sum tests were applied when comparing TCR breadth between groups. TCRdb took over this immuneACCESS table, retaining in-frame rearrangements with V and J assigned. Such tables are incomplete; in checked studies, under half of the missing clones stem from an unresolved V gene, and the remainder is unexplained. The V and J calls and the clone size are those of that table, but D and trimming were determined from the DNA. Recorded for this sample are about 180,000 clones; around 90% of them occurred a single time. About 5.9% of the sample belongs to the ten largest clones.

The sample belongs to a study of Ad26.COV2.S vaccination and SARS-CoV-2 variants (TCRdb year 2021). Background for the entire study: TCRbeta repertoire sequencing served as the tool for gauging how specific and how broad the SARS-CoV-2-reactive T cell receptors were following Ad26.COV2.S vaccination. The TCR-sequenced set comprised around 30 samples: about 19 Ad26.COV2.S vaccine recipients, 5 placebo recipients and 8 SARS-CoV-2 convalescent individuals. Broad study findings and their caveats: Ad26.COV2.S recipients had higher spike-specific TCR breadth than placebo recipients (P = 0.0014). Vaccine and placebo recipients had similar non-spike TCR breadth, a finding consistent with the vaccine containing only spike. The authors noted that total T cell responses may have been underestimated by the TCR breadth and depth analyses. After vaccination, spike-specific CD8+ and CD4+ T cell responses were reported to show substantial breadth.

The time point label on this specimen signifies: individuals recovered from natural SARS-CoV-2 infection. The specimen was peripheral blood, collected after recovery from COVID-19. The receptor was derived from a human donor who had recovered from COVID-19.

The DNA reads as follows: TGTGCCAGCAGCGTAAATCCGCCCTCGAGTGAGCAGTTCTTC. Its coded protein is CASSVNPPSSEQFF. The chain employs TRBV9 and TRBJ2-1; too little of a D gene remains to name it. V sheds 1 base and J sheds 9 bases, leaving 14 bases between their ends. Its CDR3 holds 14 amino acids, cysteine through phenylalanine. Solely the CDR3 DNA is kept, with 42 bases framed from the first base. The germline V gene provides CDR1 SGDLS and CDR2 YYNGEE.